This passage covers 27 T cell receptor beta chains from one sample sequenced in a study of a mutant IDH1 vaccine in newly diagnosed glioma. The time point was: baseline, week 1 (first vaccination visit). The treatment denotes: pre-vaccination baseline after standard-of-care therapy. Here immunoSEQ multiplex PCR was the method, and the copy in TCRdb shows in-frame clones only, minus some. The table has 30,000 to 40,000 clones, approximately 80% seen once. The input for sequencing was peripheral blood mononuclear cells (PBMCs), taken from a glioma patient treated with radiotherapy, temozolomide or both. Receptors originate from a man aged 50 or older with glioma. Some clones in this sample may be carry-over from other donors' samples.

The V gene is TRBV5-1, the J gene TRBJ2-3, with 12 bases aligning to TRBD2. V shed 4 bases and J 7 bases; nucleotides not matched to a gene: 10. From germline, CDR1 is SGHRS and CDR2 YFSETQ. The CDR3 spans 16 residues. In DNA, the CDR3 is TGCGCCAGCAGCCCAGAAACTAGCGGGGGGACGTATACGCAGTATTTT. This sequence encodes CASSPETSGGTYTQYF.

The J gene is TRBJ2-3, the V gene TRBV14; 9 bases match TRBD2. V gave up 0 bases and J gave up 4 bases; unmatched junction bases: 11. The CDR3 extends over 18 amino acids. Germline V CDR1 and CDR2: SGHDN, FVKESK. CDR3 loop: CASSQERRGRAIADTQYF. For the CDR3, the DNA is TGTGCCAGCAGCCAAGAACGGCGCGGGAGGGCCATCGCAGATACGCAGTATTTT.

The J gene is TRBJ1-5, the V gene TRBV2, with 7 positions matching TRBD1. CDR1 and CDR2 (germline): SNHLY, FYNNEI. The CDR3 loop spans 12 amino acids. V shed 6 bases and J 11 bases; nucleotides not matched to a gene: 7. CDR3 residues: CASSPSGGAQHF. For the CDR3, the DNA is TGTGCCAGCAGCCCATCAGGGGGGGCCCAGCATTTT.

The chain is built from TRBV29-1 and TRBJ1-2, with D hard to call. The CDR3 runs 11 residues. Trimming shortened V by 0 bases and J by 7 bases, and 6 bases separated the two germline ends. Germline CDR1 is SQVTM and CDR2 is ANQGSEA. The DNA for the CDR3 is TGCAGCGTTGAAGAGGGGAGTGGCTACACCTTC. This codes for CSVEEGSGYTF.

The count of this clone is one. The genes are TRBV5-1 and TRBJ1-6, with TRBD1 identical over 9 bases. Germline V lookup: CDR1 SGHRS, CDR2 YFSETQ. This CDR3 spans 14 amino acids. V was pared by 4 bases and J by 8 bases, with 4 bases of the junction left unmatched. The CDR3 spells CASSGTGGDSPLHF. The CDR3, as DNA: TGCGCCAGCAGCGGTACAGGGGGCGATTCACCCCTCCACTTT.

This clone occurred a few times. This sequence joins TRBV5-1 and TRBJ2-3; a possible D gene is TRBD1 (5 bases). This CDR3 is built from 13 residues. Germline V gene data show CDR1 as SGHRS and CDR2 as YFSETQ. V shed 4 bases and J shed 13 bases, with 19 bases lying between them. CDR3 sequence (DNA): TGCGCCAGCAGCGTACCCATAGGGGATTATAAGTATTTT. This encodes CASSVPIGDYKYF.

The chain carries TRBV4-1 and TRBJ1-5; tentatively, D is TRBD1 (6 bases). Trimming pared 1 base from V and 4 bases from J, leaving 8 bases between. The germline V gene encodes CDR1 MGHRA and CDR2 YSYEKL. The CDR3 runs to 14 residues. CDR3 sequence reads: CASSQGTENQPQHF. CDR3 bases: TGCGCCAGCAGCCAAGGGACAGAGAATCAGCCCCAGCATTTT.

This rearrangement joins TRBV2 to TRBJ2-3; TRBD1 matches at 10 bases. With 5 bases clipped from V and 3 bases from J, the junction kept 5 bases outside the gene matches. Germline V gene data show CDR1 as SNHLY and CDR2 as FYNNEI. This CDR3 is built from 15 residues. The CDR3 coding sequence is TGTGCCAGCAGTTCCGGACAGGGGGAAACAGATACGCAGTATTTT. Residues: CASSSGQGETDTQYF.

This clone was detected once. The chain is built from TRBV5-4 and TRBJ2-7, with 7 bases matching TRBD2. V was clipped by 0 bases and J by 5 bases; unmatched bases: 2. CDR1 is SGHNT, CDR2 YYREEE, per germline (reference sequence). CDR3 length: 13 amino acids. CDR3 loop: CASSLVGLDEQYF. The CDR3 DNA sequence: TGTGCCAGCAGCTTGGTTGGACTAGACGAGCAGTACTTC.

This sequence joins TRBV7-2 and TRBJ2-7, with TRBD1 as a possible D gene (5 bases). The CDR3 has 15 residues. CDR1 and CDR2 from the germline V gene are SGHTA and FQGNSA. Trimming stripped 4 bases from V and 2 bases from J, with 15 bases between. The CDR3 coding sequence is TGTGCCAGCAGCTGGGGAACAGGCCTCCCCTACGAGCAGTACTTC. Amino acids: CASSWGTGLPYEQYF.

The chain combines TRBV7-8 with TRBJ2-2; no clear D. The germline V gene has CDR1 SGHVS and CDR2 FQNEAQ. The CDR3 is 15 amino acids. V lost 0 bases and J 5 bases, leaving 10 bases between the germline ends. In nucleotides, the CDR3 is TGTGCCAGCAGCTTAGCGGTTAGAAGTACCGGGGAGCTGTTTTTT. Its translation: CASSLAVRSTGELFF. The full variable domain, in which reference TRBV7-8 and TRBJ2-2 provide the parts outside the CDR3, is GAGVSQSPRYKVAKRGQDVALRCDPISGHVSLFWYQQALGQGPEFLTYFQNEAQLDKSGLPSDRFFAERPEGSVSTLKIQRTQQEDSAVYLCASSLAVRSTGELFFGEGSRLTVL.

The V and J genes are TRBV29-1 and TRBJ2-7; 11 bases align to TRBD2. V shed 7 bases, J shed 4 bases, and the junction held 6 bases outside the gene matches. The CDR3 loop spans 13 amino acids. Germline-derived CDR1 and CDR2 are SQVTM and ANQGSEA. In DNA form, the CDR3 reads TGCAGCGCTTTAGCGGGGGGGCCTTACGAGCAGTACTTC. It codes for CSALAGGPYEQYF.

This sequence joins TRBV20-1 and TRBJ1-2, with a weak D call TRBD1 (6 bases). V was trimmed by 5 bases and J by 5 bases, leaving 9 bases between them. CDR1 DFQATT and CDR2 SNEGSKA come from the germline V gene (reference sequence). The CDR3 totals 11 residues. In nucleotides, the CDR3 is TGCAGTGCTGATCAGGGGTATGGCTACACCTTC. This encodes CSADQGYGYTF.

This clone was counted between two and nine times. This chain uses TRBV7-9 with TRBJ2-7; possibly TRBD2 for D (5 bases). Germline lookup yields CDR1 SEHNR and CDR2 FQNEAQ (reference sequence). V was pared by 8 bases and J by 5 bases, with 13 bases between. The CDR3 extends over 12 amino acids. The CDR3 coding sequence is TGTGCCAGCGGGCGAAGCGGCCACGAGCAGTACTTC. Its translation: CASGRSGHEQYF. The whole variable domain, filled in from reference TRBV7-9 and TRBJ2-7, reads DTGVSQNPRHKITKRGQNVTFRCDPISEHNRLYWYRQTLGQGPEFLTYFQNEAQLEKSRLLSDRFSAERPKGSFSTLEIQRTEQGDSAMYLCASGRSGHEQYFGPGTRLTVT.

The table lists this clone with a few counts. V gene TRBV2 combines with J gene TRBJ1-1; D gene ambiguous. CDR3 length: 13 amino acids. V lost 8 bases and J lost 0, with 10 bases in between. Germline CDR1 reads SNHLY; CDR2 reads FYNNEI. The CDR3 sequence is CASDEGLNTEAFF. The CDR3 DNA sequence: TGTGCCAGCGACGAGGGCCTGAACACTGAAGCTTTCTTT.

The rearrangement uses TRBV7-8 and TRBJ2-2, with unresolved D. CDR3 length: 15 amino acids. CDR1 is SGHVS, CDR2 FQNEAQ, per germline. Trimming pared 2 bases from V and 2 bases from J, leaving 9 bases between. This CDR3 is CASSLRQHNTGELFF. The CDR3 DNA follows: TGTGCCAGCAGCTTACGGCAGCACAACACCGGGGAGCTGTTTTTT.

The CDR3 loop reads CASSVSGVSYEQYF. Written as DNA, the CDR3 is TGTGCCAGCAGCGTTAGCGGGGTATCCTACGAGCAGTACTTC. The V call is TRBV2, the J call TRBJ2-7; 8 positions match TRBD2. This CDR3 is built from 14 residues. Germline CDR1 is SNHLY and CDR2 is FYNNEI. The junction had 5 bases not matched to a gene; V was cut back by 6 bases and J by 1 base. The variable domain in full, with the rest retrieved from reference TRBV2 and TRBJ2-7, is EPEVTQTPSHQVTQMGQEVILRCVPISNHLYFYWYRQILGQKVEFLVSFYNNEISEKSEIFDDQFSVERPDGSNFTLKIRSTKLEDSAMYFCASSVSGVSYEQYFGPGTRLTVT.

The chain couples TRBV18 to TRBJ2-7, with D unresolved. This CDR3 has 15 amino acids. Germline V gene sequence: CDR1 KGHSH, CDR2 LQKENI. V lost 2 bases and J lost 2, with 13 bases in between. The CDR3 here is CASSPGQVSTYEQYF. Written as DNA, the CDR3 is TGTGCCAGCTCACCAGGGCAGGTATCAACCTACGAGCAGTACTTC.

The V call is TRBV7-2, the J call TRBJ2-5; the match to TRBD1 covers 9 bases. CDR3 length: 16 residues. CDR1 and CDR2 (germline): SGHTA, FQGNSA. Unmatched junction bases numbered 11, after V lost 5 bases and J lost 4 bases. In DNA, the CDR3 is TGTGCCAGCAGCCATCCCCCGGGACAGGGAATAGAGACCCAGTACTTC. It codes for CASSHPPGQGIETQYF.

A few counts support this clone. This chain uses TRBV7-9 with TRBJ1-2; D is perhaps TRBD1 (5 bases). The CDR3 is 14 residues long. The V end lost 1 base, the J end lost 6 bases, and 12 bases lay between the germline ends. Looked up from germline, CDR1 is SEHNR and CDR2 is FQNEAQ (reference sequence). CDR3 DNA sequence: TGTGCCAGCAGCTTAGATCTCTCAGGGAATGGCTACACCTTC. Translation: CASSLDLSGNGYTF. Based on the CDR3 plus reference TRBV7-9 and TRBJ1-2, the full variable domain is DTGVSQNPRHKITKRGQNVTFRCDPISEHNRLYWYRQTLGQGPEFLTYFQNEAQLEKSRLLSDRFSAERPKGSFSTLEIQRTEQGDSAMYLCASSLDLSGNGYTFGSGTRLTVV.

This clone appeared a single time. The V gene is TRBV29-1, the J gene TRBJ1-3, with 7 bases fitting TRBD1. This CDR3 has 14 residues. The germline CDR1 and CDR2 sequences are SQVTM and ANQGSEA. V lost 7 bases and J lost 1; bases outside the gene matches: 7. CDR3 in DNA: TGCAGCGCCGAGACAGGGATGTCTGGAAACACCATATATTTT. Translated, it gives CSAETGMSGNTIYF.

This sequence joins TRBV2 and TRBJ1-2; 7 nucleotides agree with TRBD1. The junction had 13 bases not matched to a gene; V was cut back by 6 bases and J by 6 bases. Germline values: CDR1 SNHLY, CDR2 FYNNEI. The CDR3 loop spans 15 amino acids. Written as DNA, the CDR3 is TGTGCCAGCAGAGGGCTTCGACAGGGACTCAATGGCTACACCTTC. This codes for CASRGLRQGLNGYTF.

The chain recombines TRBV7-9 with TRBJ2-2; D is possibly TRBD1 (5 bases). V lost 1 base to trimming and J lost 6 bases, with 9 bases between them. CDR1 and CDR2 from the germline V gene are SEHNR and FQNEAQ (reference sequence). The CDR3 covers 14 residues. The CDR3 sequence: CASSLEPRAGELFF. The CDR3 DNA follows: TGTGCCAGCAGCTTAGAGCCCAGGGCCGGGGAGCTGTTTTTT.

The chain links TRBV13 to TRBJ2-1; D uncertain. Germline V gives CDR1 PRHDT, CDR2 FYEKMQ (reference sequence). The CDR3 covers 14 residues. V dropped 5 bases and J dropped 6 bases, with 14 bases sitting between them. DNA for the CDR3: TGTGCCAGCAGCCCCCCGACGCAGCGCAATGAGCAGTTCTTC. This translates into CASSPPTQRNEQFF.

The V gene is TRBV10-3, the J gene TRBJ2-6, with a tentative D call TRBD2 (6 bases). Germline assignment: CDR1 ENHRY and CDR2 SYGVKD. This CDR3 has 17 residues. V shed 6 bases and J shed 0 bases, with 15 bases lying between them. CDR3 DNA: TGTGCCATCAGCATTGGTGTGGGGGGCTCTGGGGCCAACGTCCTGACTTTC. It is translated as CAISIGVGGSGANVLTF.

The DNA of the CDR3 is TGTGCCAGCAGTGGGCCGGGATCAAATTATATGGGCAATCAGCCCCAGCATTTT. Encoded protein: CASSGPGSNYMGNQPQHF. The chain couples TRBV2 to TRBJ1-5, with D uncertain. Trimming left V 4 bases short and J 2 bases short, with 21 bases between. The CDR3 runs to 18 residues. The germline gives CDR1 SNHLY, CDR2 FYNNEI.

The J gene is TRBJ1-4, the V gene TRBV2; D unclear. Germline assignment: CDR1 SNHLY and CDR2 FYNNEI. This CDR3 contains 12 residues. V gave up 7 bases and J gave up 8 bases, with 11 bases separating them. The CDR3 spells CASNGREEKLFF. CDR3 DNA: TGTGCCAGCAATGGAAGGGAAGAAAAACTGTTTTTT.